A single sample gave rise to the 23 T cell receptor beta chains below, sequenced in a study of regulatory T cells in long-lasting Graves disease. Building of the TCR beta libraries involved iRepertoire HTBI primers and Arm-PCR of CDR3 regions. TCRdb analysed the multiplex PCR reads with MiXCR anew, one entry per CDR3 protein. The sample holds about 210,000 distinct CDR3 sequences, approximately 18% seen once. The time point is: newly diagnosed GD, antithyroid drugs for less than 3 months. RNA extracted from PBMCs served as the sequencing template. Separately, the same data were catalogued under a study of T cells in Graves' hyperthyroidism and ophthalmopathy.

Sequencing used peripheral blood mononuclear cells (PBMCs), obtained at new diagnosis, from a patient treated with antithyroid drugs. The source of these receptors is a woman in her twenties or thirties with Graves disease.

This clonotype occurred many times. The chain carries TRBV6-1 and TRBJ2-3; D may be TRBD2 (6 bases). The CDR3 spans 13 residues. Germline-derived CDR1 and CDR2 are MNHNS and SASEGT. Between the trimmed V and J ends, which lost 7 bases and 5 bases, there was a span of 13 bases. The CDR3 region is CASKEGGLDTQYF. CDR3 DNA: TGTGCCAGCAAAGAGGGAGGTTTAGATACGCAGTATTTT.

This clonotype was picked up many times. This rearrangement joins TRBV7-6 to TRBJ1-5; no reliable D call. The CDR3 is 14 amino acids. Trimming removed 4 bases at V and 4 bases at J, with 11 bases between. Germline CDR1 and CDR2: SGHVS and FNYEAQ. CDR3 nucleotide sequence: TGTGCCAGCAGCTCATTAGGGCCAAATCAGCCCCAGCATTTT. Translated: CASSSLGPNQPQHF.

This clonotype appeared many times. The chain joins TRBV15 to TRBJ1-4, with 8 bases that match TRBD1. Germline V gives CDR1 LNHNV, CDR2 YYDKDF (reference sequence). This CDR3 spans 13 amino acids. Trimming took 0 bases from V and 15 from J; bases not matched to a gene: 6. CDR3 coding DNA: TGTGCCACCAGCAGAGATAGTAGGGACAGGTTGTTTTTT. It specifies CATSRDSRDRLFF.

This clonotype was found many times. The chain couples TRBV19 to TRBJ2-7; 8 nucleotides match TRBD1. V was pared by 3 bases and J by 7 bases, with 8 bases of the junction left unmatched. From germline, CDR1 is LNHDA and CDR2 SQIVND (reference sequence). This CDR3 is built from 14 residues. The CDR3 DNA reads TGTGCCAGTAGTATCCTGACAGGGGATGGGGAGCAGTACTTC. Residues: CASSILTGDGEQYF.

The rearrangement joins TRBV12-3 or TRBV12-4 to TRBJ2-1, with 8 bases fitting TRBD2. This CDR3 is 14 amino acids long. Trimming at V came to 5 bases and at J to 5 bases, leaving 5 bases not matched to a gene. The CDR3 region is CASSSGSWDNEQFF. CDR3 DNA sequence: TGTGCCAGCAGTAGCGGGAGCTGGGACAATGAGCAGTTCTTC.

The chain recombines TRBV4-2 with TRBJ1-2, with 9 bases lining up with TRBD1. The germline gives CDR1 LGHNA, CDR2 YNFKEQ. The CDR3 consists of 17 residues. Germline trimming cut 6 bases from V and 4 bases from J; bases unmatched to any gene: 15. The CDR3 region has the DNA TGTGCCAGCAGGGCCCAGGGAAGGGACAGGGACACCTATGGCTACACCTTC. This sequence encodes CASRAQGRDRDTYGYTF.

The rearrangement links TRBV27 to TRBJ2-7, with 11 bases matching TRBD2. The CDR3 is 16 residues long. With 4 bases clipped from V and 7 bases from J, the junction kept 12 bases outside the gene matches. Germline lookup yields CDR1 MNHEY and CDR2 SMNVEV (reference sequence). Here the CDR3 reads CASSSLLTSGKGEQYF. For the CDR3, the DNA is TGTGCCAGCAGTTCCCTTTTGACTAGCGGGAAGGGGGAGCAGTACTTC.

There are many counts of this clonotype. The rearrangement links TRBV5-1 to TRBJ2-5; D not resolved. The ends were cut back, 2 bases at V and 5 bases at J, with 10 bases in the middle. Germline CDR1 reads SGHRS; CDR2 reads YFSETQ. The CDR3 consists of 13 residues. The CDR3 coding sequence is TGCGCCAGCAGCTTTCAAGGGATGGAGACCCAGTACTTC. It translates to CASSFQGMETQYF.

This clonotype was seen repeatedly, ten times or more. DNA for the CDR3: TGTGCCAGCAGCTTACGCCGGGATAACTACGAGCAGTACTTC. The encoded protein is CASSLRRDNYEQYF. The chain has TRBV7-9 and TRBJ2-7, with D possibly matching TRBD2 (5 bases). The germline CDR1 and CDR2 sequences are SEHNR and FQNEAQ (reference sequence). CDR3 size: 14 residues. V lost 2 bases and J lost 3, with 11 bases in between.

V is TRBV2 and J is TRBJ1-1; D is perhaps TRBD1 (5 bases). The germline gives CDR1 SNHLY, CDR2 FYNNEI. V lost 4 bases and J 7 bases, leaving 13 bases between the germline ends. There are 13 residues in the CDR3. In nucleotides, the CDR3 is TGTGCCAGCAGTGGACGGGACGGTCATGAAGCTTTCTTT. It yields the protein CASSGRDGHEAFF.

This clonotype was observed at least ten times. The chain recombines TRBV2 with TRBJ1-4; weak D call: TRBD1 (6 bases). The V gene lost 5 bases and the J gene lost 8 bases, with 15 bases spanning the gap. CDR3 length: 14 amino acids. From germline, CDR1 is SNHLY and CDR2 FYNNEI. CDR3 nucleotide sequence: TGTGCCAGCAGTCAGGAGCAAGGGGGAGAAAAACTGTTTTTT. Protein sequence: CASSQEQGGEKLFF.

This clonotype has just a few counts. This chain connects TRBV7-2 to TRBJ1-1; possibly TRBD1 for D (6 bases). Trimming removed 3 bases at V and 5 bases at J, with 16 bases between. CDR3 length: 15 residues. Germline V gives CDR1 SGHTA, CDR2 FQGNSA. CDR3 sequence: CASSFFFTGRTEAFF. Here the CDR3 DNA reads TGTGCCAGCAGCTTTTTTTTTACAGGGAGGACTGAAGCTTTCTTT.

As for this clonotype: With only one base between it and a far larger clone, this is likely a read error. The J gene is TRBJ2-5, the V gene TRBV5-6; D is possibly TRBD1 or TRBD2 (7 bases each). The DNA end lines up better with TRBJ2-1; the J call may be wrong. Germline V gene sequence: CDR1 SGHDT, CDR2 YYEEEE. This CDR3 spans 13 amino acids. CDR3 protein: CASSPWEGAEQFF. DNA for the CDR3: TGTGCCAGCAGCCCCTGGGAGGGGGCTGAGCAGTTCTTC.

This clonotype occurred many times. This chain connects TRBV19 to TRBJ1-1, with D possibly being TRBD1 (6 bases). Germline V lookup: CDR1 LNHDA, CDR2 SQIVND (reference sequence). CDR3 size: 15 residues. V gave up 5 bases and J gave up 2 bases, with 15 bases separating them. CDR3 residues: CASSVPGALNTEAFF. The CDR3 DNA reads as TGTGCCAGTAGTGTCCCAGGGGCTCTCAACACTGAAGCTTTCTTT.

Ten or more counts support this clonotype. This sequence joins TRBV6-2 or TRBV6-3 and TRBJ1-1; D may be TRBD1 (6 bases). V lost 6 bases, J lost 0 bases, and 14 bases lay in between. Germline loops: CDR1 MNHEY, CDR2 SVGEGT. The CDR3 loop spans 15 amino acids. CDR3 residues: CASSERTVMNTEAFF. For the CDR3, the DNA is TGTGCCAGCAGCGAACGGACAGTCATGAACACTGAAGCTTTCTTT.

This clonotype was recorded at least ten times. This chain joins TRBV11-2 and TRBJ2-1; TRBD2 matches at 12 bases. The CDR3 loop spans 16 amino acids. Germline lookup yields CDR1 SGHAT and CDR2 FQNNGV. Trimming removed 5 bases from V and 4 bases from J; junction bases left unmatched: 6. The CDR3 loop is CASSPRLAGEYNEQFF. For the CDR3, the DNA is TGTGCCAGCAGCCCCCGACTAGCGGGAGAATACAATGAGCAGTTCTTC. Complete variable domain (other parts from reference TRBV11-2 and TRBJ2-1): EAGVAQSPRYKIIEKRQSVAFWCNPISGHATLYWYQQILGQGPKLLIQFQNNGVVDDSQLPKDRFSAERLKGVDSTLKIQPAKLEDSAVYLCASSPRLAGEYNEQFFGPGTRLTVL.

This clonotype was seen a few times. The chain is built from TRBV5-5 and TRBJ2-7; D remains ambiguous. The ends were cut back, 5 bases at V and 3 bases at J, with 24 bases in the middle. Germline assignment: CDR1 SGHKS and CDR2 YYEKEE (reference sequence). CDR3 length: 17 amino acids. Here the CDR3 DNA reads TGTGCCAGCAGAATACCGCGTTGGGCCCGTTCGGACTACGAGCAGTACTTC. Translating gives CASRIPRWARSDYEQYF.

The V gene is TRBV2, the J gene TRBJ1-1; no definite D call. Germline CDR1 reads SNHLY; CDR2 reads FYNNEI. The ends were cut back, 7 bases at V and 4 bases at J, with 25 bases in the middle. The CDR3 is made up of 17 amino acids. The CDR3 DNA sequence: TGTGCCAGCATGAGGGATCGGACCGGGGAGCGGACCACTGAAGCTTTCTTT. This encodes CASMRDRTGERTTEAFF.

This clonotype was picked up many times. The J gene is TRBJ2-1, the V gene TRBV20-1; D is unclear. V lost 6 bases and J 2 bases, leaving 11 bases between the germline ends. The CDR3 is made up of 13 amino acids. Germline-derived CDR1 and CDR2 are DFQATT and SNEGSKA (reference sequence). Written as DNA, the CDR3 is TGCAGTGCCAAGGAGCCCCCCTACAATGAGCAGTTCTTC. It encodes CSAKEPPYNEQFF.

The chain joins TRBV28 to TRBJ2-3; D might be TRBD2 (5 bases). Germline V gene lookup returns CDR1 MDHEN and CDR2 SYDVKM. The CDR3 loop spans 16 amino acids. V was trimmed by 6 bases and J by 3 bases, leaving 19 bases between them. CDR3 DNA sequence: TGTGCCAGCAGATCCCTCTACAGAGGGCTAACAGATACGCAGTATTTT. Its translation is CASRSLYRGLTDTQYF.

This clonotype was recorded many times. The genes are TRBV30 and TRBJ2-3, with D maybe TRBD1 (6 bases). Germline CDR1 GTSNPN, CDR2 SVGIG (reference sequence). This CDR3 has 14 residues. Trimming took 3 bases from V and 2 from J, leaving 12 bases between them. The CDR3 is CAWRRQVNTDTQYF. The CDR3 DNA reads as TGTGCCTGGAGGCGACAGGTCAACACAGATACGCAGTATTTT. Full variable domain (missing parts from reference TRBV30 and TRBJ2-3): SQTIHQWPATLVQPVGSPLSLECTVEGTSNPNLYWYRQAAGRGLQLLFYSVGIGQISSEVPQNLSASRPQDRQFILSSKKLLLSDSGFYLCAWRRQVNTDTQYFGPGTRLTVL.

This clonotype has a handful of counts. This rearrangement joins TRBV15 to TRBJ1-1, with 8 nucleotides matching TRBD1. This CDR3 has 14 amino acids. V lost 0 bases and J lost 5; bases outside the gene matches: 2. Germline V gene lookup returns CDR1 LNHNV and CDR2 YYDKDF (reference sequence). CDR3 region: CATSREQGVTEAFF. In DNA, the CDR3 is TGTGCCACCAGCAGAGAACAGGGGGTAACTGAAGCTTTCTTT. Full variable domain (missing parts from reference TRBV15 and TRBJ1-1): DAMVIQNPRYQVTQFGKPVTLSCSQTLNHNVMYWYQQKSSQAPKLLFHYYDKDFNNEADTPDNFQSRRPNTSFCFLDIRSPGLGDTAMYLCATSREQGVTEAFFGQGTRLTVV.

This clonotype was observed at least ten times. The CDR3 DNA reads TGTGCCAGCCTCGGGGGGCCCAACTATGGCTACACCTTC. Its protein product is CASLGGPNYGYTF. The genes are TRBV19 and TRBJ1-2; weak D call: TRBD1 (6 bases). The CDR3 is 13 amino acids. The V and J ends lost 9 bases and 2 bases respectively, with 13 bases between them. Germline V gene lookup returns CDR1 LNHDA and CDR2 SQIVND (reference sequence).